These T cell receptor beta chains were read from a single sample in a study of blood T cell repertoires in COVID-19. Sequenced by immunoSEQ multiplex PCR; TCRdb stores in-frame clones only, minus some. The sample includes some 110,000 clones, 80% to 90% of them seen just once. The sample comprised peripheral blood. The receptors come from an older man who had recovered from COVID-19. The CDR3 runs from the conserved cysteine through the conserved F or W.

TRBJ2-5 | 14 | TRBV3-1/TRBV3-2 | CASSLAGGQETQYF
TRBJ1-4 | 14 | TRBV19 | CASRLQGATEKLFF
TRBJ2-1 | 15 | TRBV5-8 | CASSLGLNSGNEQFF
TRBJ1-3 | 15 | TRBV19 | CASSPAESPGNTIYF
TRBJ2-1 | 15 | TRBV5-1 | CASSPLAGAYNEQFF
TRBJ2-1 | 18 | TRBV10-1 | CASSESGRDLSSYNEQFF
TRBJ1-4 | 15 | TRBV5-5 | CASSRYGQGDEKLFF
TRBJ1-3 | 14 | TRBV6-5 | CASTRASSGNTIYF
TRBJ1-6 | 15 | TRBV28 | CASSLFRQGGSPLHF
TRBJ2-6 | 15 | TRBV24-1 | CATSYRGAGANVLTF
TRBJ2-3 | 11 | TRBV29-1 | CSVQGTDTQYF
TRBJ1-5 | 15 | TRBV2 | CASSVQGFSNQPQHF
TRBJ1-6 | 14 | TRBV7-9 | CASSSTGSDSPLHF
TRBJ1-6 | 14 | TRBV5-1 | CASSPGQNNSPLHF
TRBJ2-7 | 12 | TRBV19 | CASSLIGNEQYF
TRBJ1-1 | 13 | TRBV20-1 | CSASRGMNTEAFF
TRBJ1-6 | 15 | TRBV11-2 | CASSPGQFQDSPLHF
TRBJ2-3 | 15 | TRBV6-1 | CASSEPGHGTDTQYF
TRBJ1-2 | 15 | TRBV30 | CAWTRGTGAQCGYTF
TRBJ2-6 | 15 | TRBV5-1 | CASSLTETGANVLTF
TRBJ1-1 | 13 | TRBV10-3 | CATHRSLNTEAFF
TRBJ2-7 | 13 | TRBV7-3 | CASSLQGYSEQYF
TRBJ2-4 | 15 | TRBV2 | CASSEQLAGKNIQYF
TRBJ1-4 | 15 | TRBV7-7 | CASSQVADRTEKLFF
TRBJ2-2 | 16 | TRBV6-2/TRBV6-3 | CASSPFDILVAGELFF
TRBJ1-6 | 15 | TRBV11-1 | CASSLGAGIRSPLHF
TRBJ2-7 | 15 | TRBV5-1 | CASSLRGQSMGEQYF
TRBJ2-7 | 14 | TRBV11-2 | CASSPGVRLGEQYF
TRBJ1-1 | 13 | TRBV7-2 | CASSAGHNTEAFF